Listed below are T cell receptor beta chains from one sample, sequenced in a study of response to subunit inactivated influenza vaccine. TCRdb used MiXCR to reprocess the RT-PCR reads, holding one entry per CDR3 protein. This sample has 300,000 to 350,000 distinct CDR3 sequences, with roughly 22% found just once. The sequencing here drew on PBMCs from blood, taken less than 22 months after vaccination. The source is a man aged 50 to 69 who received an inactivated influenza vaccine. Both conserved end residues are part of each CDR3. A D gene is named only where the DNA matches it firmly. The listing skips clone size in some rows; elsewhere it reads once, few, many or a size class.

>NA|TRBJ1-5|NA|TRBV20-1
CSASAGTRSNQPQHF
TGCAGTGCTAGTGCCGGGACACGGAGCAATCAGCCCCAGCATTTT
>TRBD1|TRBJ2-1|NA|TRBV28
CASSSWTGTGDRSSYNEQFF
TGTGCCAGCAGCTCCTGGACAGGGACAGGGGATCGGAGCTCCTACAATGAGCAGTTCTTC
>NA|TRBJ1-3|NA|TRBV6-5
CASSSRGIQSGNTIYF
TGTGCCAGCAGTTCACGCGGGATTCAATCTGGAAACACCATATATTTT
>NA|TRBJ2-3|NA|TRBV5-4
CASSAGAGGDTQYF
TGTGCCAGCAGCGCGGGGGCCGGGGGAGATACGCAGTATTTT
>TRBD2|TRBJ2-2|few|TRBV28
CASRARTGLAGGSTGELFF
TGTGCCAGCAGAGCCCGAACGGGACTAGCGGGAGGTAGCACCGGGGAGCTGTTTTTT
>TRBD1|TRBJ1-1|few|TRBV19
CASSIQGDWAEAFF
TGTGCCAGTAGTATCCAGGGGGACTGGGCTGAAGCTTTCTTT
>NA|TRBJ2-3|many|TRBV20-1
CSASPPNTDTQYF
TGCAGTGCTAGTCCCCCTAACACAGATACGCAGTATTTT
>TRBD1|TRBJ1-1|few|TRBV3-1
CASSQMTGKLEAFF
TGTGCCAGCAGCCAAATGACAGGGAAACTCGAAGCTTTCTTT
>NA|TRBJ1-1|few|TRBV11-1
CASSLGVISFFENTEAFF
TGTGCCAGCAGCTTAGGTGTTATTAGTTTTTTCGAGAACACTGAAGCTTTCTTT
>NA|TRBJ1-4|NA|TRBV5-1
CASSLDRAEKLFF
TGCGCCAGCAGCTTGGACAGGGCGGAAAAACTGTTTTTT
>TRBD1|TRBJ1-2|few|TRBV20-1
CSARSLNRGGYTF
TGCAGTGCTAGAAGCCTGAACAGGGGTGGCTACACCTTC
>NA|TRBJ1-1|NA|TRBV18
CASSPAGPVRTEAFF
TGTGCCAGCTCACCAGCAGGGCCCGTGAGGACTGAAGCTTTCTTT
>NA|TRBJ1-5|NA|TRBV15
CATSRERAGNQPQHF
TGTGCCACCAGCAGAGAGCGGGCAGGGAACCAGCCCCAGCATTTT
>NA|TRBJ1-2|few|TRBV5-1
CASSVRLSYGYTF
TGCGCCAGCAGCGTCCGCCTTAGCTATGGCTACACCTTC
>NA|TRBJ1-1|many|TRBV5-1
CASSLSSERTEAFF
TGCGCCAGCAGCTTGAGTTCGGAGAGAACTGAAGCTTTCTTT
>NA|TRBJ1-1|few|TRBV15
CATSRRNTGPTEAFF
TGTGCCACCAGCAGACGGAATACAGGGCCCACTGAAGCTTTCTTT
>NA|TRBJ2-7|NA|TRBV5-4
CASSGGRGWEGEQYF
TGTGCCAGCAGCGGAGGCCGGGGCTGGGAAGGAGAGCAGTACTTC
>TRBD1|TRBJ2-7|few|TRBV9
CASSVRDRAYEQYF
TGTGCCAGCAGCGTAAGGGACAGGGCCTACGAGCAGTACTTC
>NA|TRBJ2-2|few|TRBV11-1
CASSSAGTGELFF
TGTGCCAGCAGTTCGGCGGGGACCGGGGAGCTGTTTTTT
>TRBD1|TRBJ2-1|many|TRBV12-3/TRBV12-4
CASSRDREPYNEQFF
TGTGCCAGCAGTAGGGACAGGGAACCCTACAATGAGCAGTTCTTC
>NA|TRBJ1-2|NA|TRBV12-3/TRBV12-4
CASRNGRILDYGYTF
TGTGCCAGCCGAAACGGTCGGATTCTCGACTATGGCTACACCTTC
>NA|TRBJ1-2|NA|TRBV2
CASTDNYGYTF
TGTGCCAGCACCGATAACTATGGCTACACCTTC
>NA|TRBJ1-6|few|TRBV6-2/TRBV6-3
CASSYSTAGRNSPLHF
TGTGCCAGCAGTTACTCGACGGCGGGAAGAAATTCACCCCTCCACTTT
>TRBD1|TRBJ1-5|NA|TRBV19
CASSRTTGGNQPQHF
TGTGCCAGTAGTAGGACGACAGGGGGCAATCAGCCCCAGCATTTT
>TRBD2|TRBJ2-1|NA|TRBV11-2
CASSFAGGSYNEQFF
TGTGCCAGCAGCTTTGCGGGCGGGAGCTACAATGAGCAGTTCTTC
>TRBD1|TRBJ2-2|many|TRBV29-1
CSVDKTGLTGELFF
TGCAGCGTTGACAAGACAGGGCTCACCGGGGAGCTGTTTTTT
>NA|TRBJ1-2|many|TRBV5-4
CASSYSNYGGYTF
TGTGCCAGCAGCTATTCTAACTATGGCGGCTACACCTTC
>NA|TRBJ1-4|few|TRBV20-1
CSARVFGTPTNEKLFF
TGCAGTGCTAGAGTTTTTGGGACGCCAACTAATGAAAAACTGTTTTTT
>NA|TRBJ2-3|few|TRBV7-9
CASSLTESSTDTQYF
TGTGCCAGCAGCTTGACGGAGTCTAGCACAGATACGCAGTATTTT
>NA|TRBJ2-5|NA|TRBV29-1
CSVESFGETQYF
TGCAGCGTTGAAAGCTTTGGAGAGACCCAGTACTTC
>NA|TRBJ1-6|NA|TRBV6-2/TRBV6-3
CASSYRPDANSPLHF
TGTGCCAGCAGTTACAGGCCAGATGCCAATTCACCCCTCCACTTT
>NA|TRBJ1-6|NA|TRBV20-1
CSARYDRKESSYNSPLHF
TGCAGTGCTAGGTACGACAGGAAGGAGAGCTCCTATAATTCACCCCTCCACTTT
>TRBD1|TRBJ1-5|NA|TRBV7-9
CASSSEQGISNQPQHF
TGTGCCAGCAGCTCAGAACAGGGGATTAGCAATCAGCCCCAGCATTTT
>NA|TRBJ2-5|once|TRBV18
CASSPQGFGQETQYF
TGTGCCAGCTCACCGCAGGGATTCGGGCAAGAGACCCAGTACTTC
>NA|TRBJ2-1|NA|TRBV5-1
CASSYPRGATGSSYNEQFF
TGCGCCAGCAGCTATCCTAGGGGGGCAACCGGGAGCTCCTACAATGAGCAGTTCTTC
>NA|TRBJ2-3|NA|TRBV20-1
CSASSVAYSSTDTQYF
TGCAGTGCTAGTTCCGTAGCGTATTCTAGCACAGATACGCAGTATTTT
>TRBD1|TRBJ1-4|many|TRBV4-3
CASSPQGRTGNEKLFF
TGCGCCAGCAGCCCGCAGGGACGGACAGGGAATGAAAAACTGTTTTTT
>NA|TRBJ1-3|NA|TRBV12-3/TRBV12-4
CASSFYFRNTIYF
TGTGCCAGCAGTTTCTATTTTAGAAACACCATATATTTT
>NA|TRBJ1-1|few|TRBV29-1
CSVEDLWGATEAFF
TGCAGCGTTGAAGATCTATGGGGGGCAACTGAAGCTTTCTTT
>NA|TRBJ1-6|few|TRBV2
CASSESGRAQVRNSPLHF
TGTGCCAGCAGTGAATCCGGCCGGGCCCAGGTTAGGAATTCACCCCTCCACTTT
>NA|TRBJ1-5|NA|TRBV9
CASSVGQNSNQPQHF
TGTGCCAGCAGCGTAGGCCAAAATAGCAATCAGCCCCAGCATTTT
>NA|TRBJ1-1|NA|TRBV29-1
CSAPRPPGENTEAFF
TGCAGCGCCCCTAGACCGCCGGGAGAGAACACTGAAGCTTTCTTT
>NA|TRBJ1-1|NA|TRBV7-2
CASSLEAQGGIAFF
TGTGCCAGCAGCTTAGAGGCCCAGGGAGGGATAGCTTTCTTT
>TRBD1|TRBJ1-2|once|TRBV3-1
CASSPWDRGYTF
TGTGCCAGCAGCCCATGGGACAGGGGCTACACCTTC
>NA|TRBJ1-1|many|TRBV7-6
CASSRMGGNTEAFF
TGTGCCAGCAGCCGAATGGGGGGAAACACTGAAGCTTTCTTT
>NA|TRBJ2-7|NA|TRBV6-2/TRBV6-3
CASSFDPGRYEQYF
TGTGCCAGCAGCTTTGATCCCGGACGGTACGAGCAGTACTTC
>NA|TRBJ1-1|few|TRBV5-1
CASIPEVGEAFF
TGCGCCAGCATCCCGGAGGTGGGAGAAGCTTTCTTT
>TRBD1|TRBJ1-4|many|TRBV6-1
CASSRDRNNEKLFF
TGTGCCAGCAGCAGGGACAGAAATAATGAAAAACTGTTTTTT
>NA|TRBJ2-1|few|TRBV20-1
CSASQGGYNEQFF
TGCAGTGCTAGCCAGGGGGGCTACAATGAGCAGTTCTTC
>TRBD1|TRBJ1-5|many|TRBV10-3
CAISEGTGNQPQHF
TGTGCCATCAGTGAGGGGACAGGCAATCAGCCCCAGCATTTT
>TRBD2|TRBJ2-1|few|TRBV28
CASIPGRVGLYNEQFF
TGTGCCAGCATTCCCGGGAGGGTTGGACTCTACAATGAGCAGTTCTTC
>NA|TRBJ1-1|few|TRBV19
CASSVEPRAPGTEAFF
TGTGCCAGTAGTGTCGAACCCAGGGCTCCGGGGACTGAAGCTTTCTTT
>NA|TRBJ2-1|NA|TRBV28
CASSLSLYAARSYNEQFF
TGTGCCAGCAGTTTGTCTTTGTACGCCGCCAGGTCCTACAATGAGCAGTTCTTC
>TRBD1|TRBJ1-5|many|TRBV7-9
CASIGTGNQPQHF
TGTGCCAGCATAGGGACAGGGAATCAGCCCCAGCATTTT